These T cell receptor beta chains were read from a single sample in a study of cytomegalovirus exposure and HLA in healthy donors. Clones were read by immunoSEQ multiplex PCR, and TCRdb kept only the in-frame ones, dropping some. The repertoire holds around 96,000 clones, with around 74% as singletons. The sample comprised PBMCs. The receptors were gathered from a man aged 25-40 years in good health and CMV-seropositive. Each CDR3 is given with its conserved first and last residue. The D gene is left open where the match is weak. Not all rows give a size; the values are once, few, many and, for expanded clones, a class.

TRBD2	TRBV13	many	TRBJ2-3	TGTGCCAGCAGCCAAATTAGCGGGGGACCAGCAGATACGCAGTATTTT	CASSQISGGPADTQYF
TRBD1	TRBV6-5	NA	TRBJ1-3	TGTGCCAGCAGTGGAACAGGGGCCGGGGACACCATATATTTT	CASSGTGAGDTIYF
NA	TRBV6-5	NA	TRBJ1-1	TGTGCCAGCGGGCCCTACAGGGAGAAGACTGAAGCTTTCTTT	CASGPYREKTEAFF
TRBD1	TRBV27	NA	TRBJ2-1	TGTGCCAGCAGTTTATCTGCCCCGACAGGGGGCGTTGGAGGAACTTACAATGAGCAGTTCTTC	CASSLSAPTGGVGGTYNEQFF
TRBD2	TRBV30	NA	TRBJ2-3	TGTGCCTGGAGTCAGCTAGCGGGGGGGCAGGCAGATACGCAGTATTTT	CAWSQLAGGQADTQYF
NA	TRBV4-3	NA	TRBJ2-3	TGCGCCAGCAGCCAAGATCAGGCCAGCACAGATACGCAGTATTTT	CASSQDQASTDTQYF
NA	TRBV30	NA	TRBJ1-3	TGTGCCTGGAGTCGGGACACCATATATTTT	CAWSRDTIYF
NA	TRBV2	NA	TRBJ2-7	TGTGCCAGCAGTGACCACTACGAGCAGTACTTC	CASSDHYEQYF
NA	TRBV28	NA	TRBJ2-1	TGTGCCAGCAGTTTACCCACGGGACTCGAGAGCTCCTACAATGAGCAGTTCTTC	CASSLPTGLESSYNEQFF
NA	TRBV6-1	NA	TRBJ1-6	TGTGTCAGCAGTGAAGCGCGCTCGGGGTTTACCCTAAGCTCCTATAATTCACCCCTCCACTTT	CVSSEARSGFTLSSYNSPLHF
TRBD2	TRBV27	NA	TRBJ2-3	TGTGCCAGCAGTTTATCACTAGCGGGGACAGATACGCAGTATTTT	CASSLSLAGTDTQYF
TRBD2	TRBV9	NA	TRBJ2-7	TGTGCCAGCAGCGTAGGGGGAGGGACCTCCTACGAGCAGTACTTC	CASSVGGGTSYEQYF
NA	TRBV7-8	few	TRBJ2-3	TGTGCCAGCAGCTCCAGGGTGAGGTTCGATACGCAGTATTTT	CASSSRVRFDTQYF
TRBD1	TRBV7-3	NA	TRBJ2-7	TGTGCCAGCAGCCAGACAGGGTCTACTGGCGTTCAGTACTTC	CASSQTGSTGVQYF
NA	TRBV7-8	few	TRBJ1-5	TGTGCCAGCAGCTTAGACAGGGCGAAGAATCAGCCCCAGCATTTT	CASSLDRAKNQPQHF
NA	TRBV7-2	NA	TRBJ2-1	TGTGCCAGCAGCACTGGGGGGTGGAGTGAGCAGTTCTTC	CASSTGGWSEQFF
TRBD2	TRBV11-2	once	TRBJ2-3	TGTGCCAGCAGCGCCTATGTCGGGGGGGGCCGAGAAGATACGCAGTATTTT	CASSAYVGGGREDTQYF
TRBD1	TRBV2	NA	TRBJ2-7	TGTGCCAGCAGGGTATTGGGGACAGGGGTCGACGAGCAGTACTTC	CASRVLGTGVDEQYF
TRBD1	TRBV4-1	NA	TRBJ2-7	TGCGCCAGCAGCCAAGATCGATGGACAGGGCGCGAGCAGTACTTC	CASSQDRWTGREQYF
NA	TRBV2	NA	TRBJ2-7	TGTGCCAGCTCGAGGGGGTTCAACGAGCAGTACTTC	CASSRGFNEQYF
NA	TRBV9	once	TRBJ2-5	TGTGCCAGCAGCGTAGGCGCCCCTTCCGGGGGGCGCGGAGAGACCCAGTACTTC	CASSVGAPSGGRGETQYF
TRBD1	TRBV25-1	NA	TRBJ2-7	TGTGCCAGCAGTGGCAGGGGGTACGAGCAGTACTTC	CASSGRGYEQYF
NA	TRBV28	NA	TRBJ2-7	TGTGCCAGCAGTACCCACGGGAGCTCCTACGAGCAGTACTTC	CASSTHGSSYEQYF
NA	TRBV28	NA	TRBJ1-1	TGTGCCAGCAGCCCTACAGCGGGGCTAACCATGAACACTGAAGCTTTCTTT	CASSPTAGLTMNTEAFF
TRBD2	TRBV19	NA	TRBJ2-3	TGTGCCAGCGAGCGGGGCCCCACAGATACGCAGTATTTT	CASERGPTDTQYF
TRBD2	TRBV7-2	NA	TRBJ2-5	TGTGCCAGCAGCCAGAAAAGAGCGGGGGCGGGAGAGACCCAGTACTTC	CASSQKRAGAGETQYF
NA	TRBV30	NA	TRBJ2-7	TGTGCCTGGAGTGGGGGGGACGGATCTGCCTACGAGCAGTACTTC	CAWSGGDGSAYEQYF
TRBD1	TRBV4-1	NA	TRBJ2-7	TGCGCCAGCAGCCAACTCCCCAAGGGACAGGGAGGCGAGCAGTACTTC	CASSQLPKGQGGEQYF
NA	TRBV5-6	once	TRBJ1-3	TGTGCCAGCAGCTTGGTAGGGGAATCTGGAAACACCATATATTTT	CASSLVGESGNTIYF
TRBD1	TRBV6-1	NA	TRBJ1-4	TGTGCCAGCAGCTTCAGGACAGGGGATGAAAAACTGTTTTTT	CASSFRTGDEKLFF
NA	TRBV28	NA	TRBJ1-1	TGTGCCAGCGGAGGAGGGGGGGCGACTATCTCTGAGACTGAAGCTTTCTTT	CASGGGGATISETEAFF
NA	TRBV2	NA	TRBJ2-1	TGTGCCAGCAGTGAAGGAACAGGGAAAAATGAGCAGTTCTTC	CASSEGTGKNEQFF
TRBD1	TRBV11-1	NA	TRBJ1-1	TGTGCCAGCAGCTTAGGATGGACAGGTGCCATGAACACTGAAGCTTTCTTT	CASSLGWTGAMNTEAFF
TRBD1	TRBV7-9	NA	TRBJ2-2	TGTGCCAGCAGACTCTCACCCTTCGACAGGGGCGACACCGGGGAGCTGTTCTTT	CASRLSPFDRGDTGELFF
NA	TRBV5-1	NA	TRBJ1-2	TGCGCCAGCAGCCGTTTCGACAGTCCGAGGGGCTACACCTTC	CASSRFDSPRGYTF
TRBD1	TRBV4-1	NA	TRBJ2-7	TGCGCCAGCAGCCAAGAGGCGGCAGGGGGCCGCTTTGAGTACTTC	CASSQEAAGGRFEYF
TRBD1	TRBV2	NA	TRBJ1-2	TGTGCCAGCAGTGAATCGTCAGGGGGACTTGGCTACACCTTC	CASSESSGGLGYTF
TRBD1	TRBV2	NA	TRBJ1-1	TGTGCCAGCAGTTCGCCGGACAGGGGCTCTACTGAAGCTTTCTTT	CASSSPDRGSTEAFF
TRBD2	TRBV5-4	NA	TRBJ2-1	TGTGCCAGCAGCTTGGCGGGGGGGGTCTACAATGAGCAGTTCTTC	CASSLAGGVYNEQFF
TRBD1	TRBV7-8	few	TRBJ1-1	TGTGCCAGCAGCTTAGTAGCAAAAGACAGGGGAGCTTTCTTT	CASSLVAKDRGAFF
TRBD1	TRBV6-1	NA	TRBJ1-4	TGTGCCAGCAGAGCAAGGACAGGGGGTGAAAAACTGTTTTTT	CASRARTGGEKLFF
NA	TRBV4-2	NA	TRBJ2-5	TGTGCCAGCAGCCAAGATTACCGAGGACTTATAACACAAGAGACCCAGTACTTC	CASSQDYRGLITQETQYF
NA	TRBV4-1	NA	TRBJ1-1	TGCGCCAGCAGCCATGAACCCCCGACAGCCATTAACACTGAAGCTTTCTTT	CASSHEPPTAINTEAFF
NA	TRBV2	NA	TRBJ2-3	TGTGCCAGCGGACAAGGCCGTTTCGGCACAGATACGCAGTATTTT	CASGQGRFGTDTQYF
TRBD1	TRBV6-6	NA	TRBJ1-6	TGTGCCAGCAGTTACGGGGGACAGGAGGATTCACCCCTCCACTTT	CASSYGGQEDSPLHF
NA	TRBV19	NA	TRBJ1-3	TGTGCCACTGATACAGGGTCCGGAAACACCATATATTTT	CATDTGSGNTIYF
NA	TRBV2	NA	TRBJ2-1	TGTGCCAGAGAACGGGGTGAGCAGTTCTTC	CARERGEQFF
TRBD2	TRBV27	NA	TRBJ2-3	TGTGCCAGCAGTGGGCAACGGGGGGGGAAGAGCACAGATACGCAGTATTTT	CASSGQRGGKSTDTQYF
NA	TRBV6-5	NA	TRBJ2-1	TGTGCCAGCAGAACGGGTGGGGGGGGCCAGGTTGAGCAGTTCTTC	CASRTGGGGQVEQFF
NA	TRBV6-5	NA	TRBJ1-4	TGTGCCAGCAGTTACGAAGGAGCAACTAATGAAAAACTGTTTTTT	CASSYEGATNEKLFF
NA	TRBV21-1	NA	TRBJ1-6	TGTGCCAGCAGCAAAGAGCACCCTAGCTCCTATAATTCACCCCTCCACTTT	CASSKEHPSSYNSPLHF
NA	TRBV2	NA	TRBJ2-1	TGTGCCAGCAGTGAAATGGCGGTACAGGACCAGTTCTTC	CASSEMAVQDQFF
NA	TRBV13	NA	TRBJ1-4	TGTGCCAGCAGCCTCTTAGCAACTAATGAAAAACTGTTTTTT	CASSLLATNEKLFF